This TCR beta chain was identified during a study of identical twins. There are a few counts of this clonotype. MiXCR, run by TCRdb on the 5' RACE reads, gives a single entry per CDR3 protein. The table records 1.5 million to 2 million distinct CDR3 sequences, about 32% of them present only once. Germline assignment: CDR1 MNHNY and CDR2 SVGAGI (reference sequence). The ends lost 5 bases at V and 6 bases at J; junction bases unmatched: 8. The CDR3 spans 15 residues. The genes are TRBV6-6 and TRBJ2-1, with TRBD1 matching 9 bases. The TCR was taken from a newborn girl in good health. The sequencing input was cord blood. Here the CDR3 reads CASSQDRGWGNEQFF. CDR3 in DNA: TGTGCCAGCAGTCAAGACAGGGGGTGGGGCAATGAGCAGTTCTTC.